This T cell receptor beta chain is drawn from a study of blood T cell repertoires in COVID-19. Overall study context: The origin of the acute and convalescent COVID-19 samples was the United States, Italy and Spain. In each case, the material was cDNA or gDNA derived from T cells, B-cell-depleted T cells, or PBMCs.

Authors' methods: By means of reference gene primer amplification, nucleated cell counts were estimated. Sequencing used immunoSEQ multiplex PCR; TCRdb keeps in-frame clones, though not all of them. V, J and clone size are those of that table, while D and trimming were read from the DNA. The table includes 250,000 to 300,000 clones, around 90% detected once. This CDR3 region has 16 residues. Trimming shortened V by 6 bases and J by 3 bases, and 15 bases separated the two germline ends. Germline V gene sequence: CDR1 LNHDA, CDR2 SQIVND (reference sequence). The V and J genes are TRBV19 and TRBJ1-6, with D unresolved. This TCR was sampled from a woman in her thirties or forties with acute or convalescent COVID-19. The sample was peripheral blood. CDR3 coding DNA: TGTGCCAGTAGCTCCCGGGATGGACGCTATAATTCACCCCTCCACTTT. It encodes CASSSRDGRYNSPLHF. Based on the CDR3 plus reference TRBV19 and TRBJ1-6, the full variable domain is DGGITQSPKYLFRKEGQNVTLSCEQNLNHDAMYWYRQDPGQGLRLIYYSQIVNDFQKGDIAEGYSVSREKKESFPLTVTSAQKNPTAFYLCASSSRDGRYNSPLHFGNGTRLTVT.